This T cell receptor beta chain stems from a study of blood T cell repertoires in COVID-19. Background on the study: COVID-19 samples, acute and convalescent, were from the United States, Italy and Spain. From T cells, B-cell-depleted T cells, or PBMCs came the material, which was cDNA or gDNA.

As handled by the study authors: For nucleated cells, counts were estimated from reference gene primer amplification. Sequencing used immunoSEQ multiplex PCR; TCRdb keeps in-frame clones, though not all of them. V, J and clone size reflect that table, while D and trimming were determined from the DNA. The sample has more than 150,000 clones; 85% to 90% are singletons. CDR3 length: 16 amino acids. Germline CDR1 is LNHNV and CDR2 is YYDKDF (reference sequence). The V end was cut by 7 bases, the J end by 8 bases, with 24 bases between. The genes are TRBV15 and TRBJ2-4, with a possible D match to TRBD2 (7 bases). The sequenced material came from peripheral blood. The origin of this receptor is a man between 40 and 49 years old with active or convalescent COVID-19. The CDR3 DNA is TGTGCCACCAAGACTTACTTAGGGGGGGCGAGGGACATTCAGTACTTC. This sequence encodes CATKTYLGGARDIQYF.